This T cell receptor (beta chain) was recorded in a study of OX40 agonist ivuxolimab in advanced cancers. Study overall: The dose-escalation group included hepatocellular carcinoma, melanoma, renal cell carcinoma and head and neck cancer.

As concerns this clone: The antigen is unknown.

The method was immunoSEQ multiplex PCR; TCRdb's version includes in-frame clones alone and lacks a portion of them. Among nearly 80,000 clones listed, more than 85% were seen once. Germline V CDR1 and CDR2: LGHNA, YNFKEQ. V was trimmed by 0 bases and J by 4 bases, leaving 7 bases between them. The CDR3 is 14 residues long. General observations from the study: Expanded clones were, on average, more numerous in CD8+ T cells than in CD4+.

This receptor was taken from an adult with an advanced solid tumor such as melanoma, head and neck, liver or kidney cancer. The V gene is TRBV4-2, the J gene TRBJ1-3; D remains ambiguous. This sample comprised CD4+ or CD8+ T cells sorted from blood, obtained in a trial of the OX40 agonist ivuxolimab. DNA of the CDR3: TGTGCCAGCAGCCAAGAGGCCTCGGGAAACACCATATATTTT. This translates into CASSQEASGNTIYF.